This T cell receptor (beta chain) was identified in a study of T cells in Graves' hyperthyroidism and ophthalmopathy. This clonotype came up a few times. CDR3 size: 20 residues. Losses at the gene ends were 5 bases for V and 5 bases for J; bases not matched to a gene: 25. Per the germline V gene, CDR1 is SEHNR and CDR2 is FQNEAQ (reference sequence). Amplification of TCR beta CDR3 regions used RNA as the template. First-round RT-PCR targeting the TCR CDR3 was performed with the HTBI primer set. TCRdb re-analysed the multiplex PCR reads in MiXCR, keeping a single row per CDR3 protein. This table holds 190,000 or so distinct CDR3 sequences, approximately 16% found once.

The chain carries TRBV7-9 and TRBJ2-5; 8 bases line up with TRBD2. The TCR sequence derives from a man aged 35-49 years with Graves' hyperthyroidism. The sample taken for sequencing was blood. CDR3 protein: CASSEHATGNERGIRETQYF. Written as DNA, the CDR3 is TGTGCCAGCAGCGAACACGCGACAGGCAACGAGCGGGGGATCAGGGAGACCCAGTACTTC.